One sample yielded the 2 T cell receptor beta chains listed below, sequenced in a study of CD4 T cells in relation to SARS-CoV-2 and coronaviruses. CD4+ T cells from unexposed donors were obtained before the COVID-19 pandemic (2011-2018). Only in-frame clones appear in the TCRdb table, and some are missing; sequencing was by immunoSEQ multiplex PCR. Here the sample spans some 69,000 clones, approximately 94% being singletons. The source material was naive CD4+ T cells from PBMCs. Subset of the sample: naive CD4+ T cells isolated by negative enrichment. All receptors come from a human donor in good health.

CDR3 sequence: CASSARQTGELFF. CDR3 coding DNA: TGTGCCAGCAGTGCACGACAGACCGGGGAGCTGTTTTTT. This chain connects TRBV6-4 to TRBJ2-2, with D maybe TRBD1 (5 bases). The V gene's germline CDR1 is MRHNA and CDR2 SNTAGT. The CDR3 contains 13 residues. Trimming shortened V by 4 bases and J by 5 bases, and 8 bases separated the two germline ends.

The chain couples TRBV7-7 to TRBJ2-5; 8 bases map to TRBD2. The trim removed 4 bases at V and 7 bases at J, leaving 8 bases unmatched. CDR1 and CDR2 (germline): SSHAT, FNYEAQ (reference sequence). There are 14 residues in the CDR3. The CDR3 is CASSSRAGEGTQYF. The DNA for the CDR3 is TGTGCCAGCAGCTCCCGAGCGGGAGAAGGGACCCAGTACTTC.